The 14 T cell receptor beta chains below come from one sample, sequenced in a study of beta chain features in type 1 diabetes. Which antigens these TCRs recognize remains unknown. Study-wide findings and caveats: All four CD4+ subsets from Type 1 diabetes patients carried moderately but significantly shorter TCRB CDR3s.

Expressed TCRB transcripts were sequenced because the isolated RNA had all been reverse transcribed beforehand. Clones were sequenced by immunoSEQ multiplex PCR, and TCRdb holds only the in-frame ones, with some missing. The repertoire consists of around 600,000 clones, with roughly an eighth occurring once and the leading ten covering 0.095% to 0.15%. The sample was naive CD4+ T cells from blood. These receptors were taken from a man between 25 and 39 years old with type 1 diabetes.

This clone was observed a few times. The chain joins TRBV6-5 to TRBJ1-1, with 10 bases fitting TRBD1. V shed 6 bases and J 3 bases; nucleotides not matched to a gene: 7. This CDR3 is 15 amino acids long. The germline CDR1 and CDR2 sequences are MNHEY and SVGAGI. For the CDR3, the DNA is TGTGCCAGCAGCACGACAGGGGGCGAGGACACTGAAGCTTTCTTT. Translation gives CASSTTGGEDTEAFF.

The chain joins TRBV9 to TRBJ2-5; D not certain. This CDR3 spans 13 amino acids. Germline V lookup: CDR1 SGDLS, CDR2 YYNGEE. V was cut by 3 bases and J by 2 bases, with 8 bases left in between. Here the CDR3 reads CASSAPNQETQYF. CDR3 sequence (DNA): TGTGCCAGCAGCGCCCCAAATCAAGAGACCCAGTACTTC.

V usage is TRBV6-5 and J usage is TRBJ1-2; the match to TRBD1 covers 7 bases. V was clipped by 8 bases and J by 0 bases; unmatched bases: 6. The CDR3 is made up of 14 amino acids. The germline V gene has CDR1 MNHEY and CDR2 SVGAGI. The CDR3 sequence: CASSRQGTNYGYTF. Written as DNA, the CDR3 is TGTGCCAGCTCTAGACAGGGAACTAACTATGGCTACACCTTC.

For the CDR3, the DNA is TGTGCCAGCAGTTCTGGGAGCAACACTGAAGCTTTCTTT. Translating it yields CASSSGSNTEAFF. The V call is TRBV28, the J call TRBJ1-1; D gene uncertain. Germline assignment: CDR1 MDHEN and CDR2 SYDVKM. This CDR3 has 13 amino acids. The ends were cut back, 4 bases at V and 2 bases at J, with 8 bases in the middle.

The chain links TRBV29-1 to TRBJ1-1; no reliable D call. This CDR3 region has 10 residues. From germline, CDR1 is SQVTM and CDR2 ANQGSEA. Trimming removed 4 bases at V and 9 bases at J, with 9 bases between. CDR3 residues: CSVGTAQAFF. In DNA, the CDR3 is TGCAGCGTTGGTACGGCACAAGCTTTCTTT.

This clone appeared a few times. Other DNA sequences from this sample encode an identical CDR3 as well. The chain links TRBV29-1 to TRBJ1-5; D gene ambiguous. This CDR3 has 12 amino acids. Deletions cut 6 bases from V and 3 bases from J, with 9 bases between. The germline V gene encodes CDR1 SQVTM and CDR2 ANQGSEA. The DNA for the CDR3 is TGCAGCGTAGGAGGGAACAATCAGCCCCAGCATTTT. Residues: CSVGGNNQPQHF.

This clone was observed a few times. This chain joins TRBV7-2 and TRBJ2-7; D not resolved. This CDR3 is built from 13 residues. Germline V gene lookup returns CDR1 SGHTA and CDR2 FQGNSA. Trimming shortened V by 5 bases and J by 6 bases, and 14 bases separated the two germline ends. The CDR3 nucleotides read TGTGCCAGCAGCCCCCCGACCGCCGCCGAGCAGTACTTC. Its translation is CASSPPTAAEQYF. The complete variable domain, with remaining parts taken from reference TRBV7-2 and TRBJ2-7, reads GAGVSQSPSNKVTEKGKDVELRCDPISGHTALYWYRQSLGQGLEFLIYFQGNSAPDKSGLPSDRFSAERTGGSVSTLTIQRTQQEDSAVYLCASSPPTAAEQYFGPGTRLTVT.

This clone was recorded a few times. CDR3 sequence: CAWSVPPVWRETQYF. For the CDR3, the DNA is TGTGCCTGGAGTGTACCCCCCGTGTGGAGAGAGACCCAGTACTTC. The chain has TRBV30 and TRBJ2-5; D gene uncertain. The V gene lost 0 bases and the J gene lost 4 bases, with 15 bases spanning the gap. The CDR3 extends over 15 amino acids. Germline CDR1 is GTSNPN and CDR2 is SVGIG (reference sequence).

This clone has only a few counts. The CDR3 loop reads CASSSGGGEPQHF. DNA of the CDR3: TGCGCCAGCAGCTCAGGGGGCGGCGAGCCCCAGCATTTT. The gene calls are TRBV5-1 and TRBJ1-5; TRBD1 matches at 8 bases. Germline CDR1 SGHRS, CDR2 YFSETQ. The CDR3 loop spans 13 amino acids. Trimming took 3 bases from V and 8 from J; bases not matched to a gene: 4.

The chain carries TRBV10-3 and TRBJ2-3; D unclear. Germline lookup yields CDR1 ENHRY and CDR2 SYGVKD. The CDR3 length is 14 residues. V lost 4 bases to trimming and J lost 0 bases, with 8 bases between them. CDR3 nucleotide sequence: TGTGCCATCAGTGTGAAGGTTAGCACAGATACGCAGTATTTT. The encoded protein is CAISVKVSTDTQYF.

This clone was picked up a small number of times. V gene TRBV19 combines with J gene TRBJ1-5; weak D call: TRBD1 (5 bases). This CDR3 is built from 14 residues. Trimming stripped 4 bases from V and 5 bases from J, with 12 bases between. Germline CDR1 is LNHDA and CDR2 is SQIVND (reference sequence). The CDR3 spells CASSRGPQDQPQHF. CDR3 nucleotide sequence: TGTGCCAGTAGTAGGGGACCACAGGATCAGCCCCAGCATTTT.

This clone was seen more than once but under ten times. The gene calls are TRBV5-6 and TRBJ2-7; 7 bases map to TRBD2. The CDR3 is 14 residues long. The junction had 6 bases not matched to a gene; V was cut back by 4 bases and J by 2 bases. Germline CDR1 reads SGHDT; CDR2 reads YYEEEE. In nucleotides, the CDR3 is TGTGCCAGCAGCCCCGTAGCGGGTGCCTACGAGCAGTACTTC. As protein: CASSPVAGAYEQYF.

The V call is TRBV7-6, the J call TRBJ1-4, with D possibly being TRBD1 (6 bases). V was clipped by 8 bases and J by 7 bases, with 14 bases between them. The germline CDR1 and CDR2 sequences are SGHVS and FNYEAQ. The CDR3 extends over 13 amino acids. The CDR3 DNA reads as TGTGCCAGCTCCGGGACACTGAGTGAAAAACTGTTTTTT. It codes for CASSGTLSEKLFF.

This clone was counted a few times. The chain couples TRBV4-2 to TRBJ2-3, with 8 bases identical to TRBD2. The CDR3 loop spans 16 amino acids. Germline V gene data show CDR1 as LGHNA and CDR2 as YNFKEQ. V dropped 3 bases and J dropped 1; count of bases not matched to a gene: 6. CDR3 nucleotide sequence: TGTGCCAGCAGCCAGGGAAACGGGGGGGGCACAGATACGCAGTATTTT. Protein: CASSQGNGGGTDTQYF.